In its sample, the clone carrying this T cell receptor beta chain was seen many times. The data were obtained in a study of metastatic and nonmetastatic thyroid tumors. Among the patients, none had received any treatment before thyroid surgery. Germline-derived CDR1 and CDR2 are SGHTA and FQGTGA. The germline V and J ends were trimmed by 3 bases and 4 bases, with 10 bases remaining between them. This CDR3 region has 15 residues. TCRdb ran MiXCR on the PCR reads. The sample lists under 55,000 clones, about a sixth occurring once. Specimen: blood. The V and J genes are TRBV7-3 and TRBJ2-6; a possible D gene is TRBD1 (5 bases). This TCR came from a female donor with papillary thyroid cancer or a benign thyroid nodule (not recorded which). Some clones in this sample may be carry-over from other donors' samples. The CDR3 bases are TGTGCCAGCAGCTTCTCAGGGTCGGGGGCCAACGTCCTGACTTTC. Protein: CASSFSGSGANVLTF.